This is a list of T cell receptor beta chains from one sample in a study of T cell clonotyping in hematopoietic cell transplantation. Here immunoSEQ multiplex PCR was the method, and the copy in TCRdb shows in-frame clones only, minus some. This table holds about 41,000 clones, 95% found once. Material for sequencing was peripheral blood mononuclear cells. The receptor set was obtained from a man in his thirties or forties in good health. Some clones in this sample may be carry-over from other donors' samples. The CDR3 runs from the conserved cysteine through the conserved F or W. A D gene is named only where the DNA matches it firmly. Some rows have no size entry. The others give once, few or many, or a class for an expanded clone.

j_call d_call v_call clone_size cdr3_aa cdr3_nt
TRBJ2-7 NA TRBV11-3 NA CASSFVPYEQYF TGTGCCAGCAGCTTCGTTCCCTACGAGCAGTACTTC
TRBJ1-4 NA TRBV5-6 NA CASSLAGHSYEKLFF TGTGCCAGCAGCTTGGCGGGACATTCATACGAAAAACTGTTTTTT
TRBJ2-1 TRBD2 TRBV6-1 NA CASSVPRGGAHEQFF TGTGCCAGCAGTGTCCCTCGCGGGGGGGCCCATGAGCAGTTCTTC
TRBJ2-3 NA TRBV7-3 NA CASSFVGRGTDTQYF TGTGCCAGCAGCTTTGTGGGGAGAGGCACAGATACGCAGTATTTT
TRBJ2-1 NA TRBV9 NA CASSVSGSQTNNEQFF TGTGCCAGCAGCGTCTCGGGGTCTCAAACGAACAATGAGCAGTTCTTC
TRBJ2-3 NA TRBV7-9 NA CASSLRRDFSTDTQYF TGTGCCAGCAGCTTAAGGAGGGACTTCAGCACAGATACGCAGTATTTT
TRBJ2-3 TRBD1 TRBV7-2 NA CASSFLGTAWPDTQYF TGTGCCAGCAGTTTTCTCGGGACAGCTTGGCCAGATACGCAGTATTTT
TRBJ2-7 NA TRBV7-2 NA CASSSRDGYEQYF TGTGCCAGCAGCTCAAGGGATGGCTACGAGCAGTACTTC
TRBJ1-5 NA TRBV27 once CASKMGQGNQPQHF TGTGCCAGCAAAATGGGGCAGGGAAATCAGCCCCAGCATTTT
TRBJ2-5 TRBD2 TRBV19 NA CASSMRTSGGGETQYF TGTGCCAGTAGTATGAGGACTAGCGGGGGTGGGGAGACCCAGTACTTC
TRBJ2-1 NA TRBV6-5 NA CASSYWDGDNEQFF TGTGCCAGCAGTTACTGGGACGGAGACAATGAGCAGTTCTTC
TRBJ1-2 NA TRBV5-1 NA CASSLEGGSFYGYTF TGCGCCAGCAGCTTGGAGGGGGGATCTTTTTATGGCTACACCTTC
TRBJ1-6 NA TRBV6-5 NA CASTLFGLNSPLHF TGTGCCAGCACCCTATTCGGATTAAATTCACCCCTCCACTTT
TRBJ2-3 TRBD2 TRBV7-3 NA CASSDGLAYDTQYF TGTGCCAGCAGCGATGGACTAGCCTATGATACGCAGTATTTT
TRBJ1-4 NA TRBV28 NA CASSLRSGDEKLFF TGTGCCAGCAGTTTAAGGTCAGGGGATGAAAAACTGTTTTTT
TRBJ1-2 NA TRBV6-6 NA CASSYSKGNYGYTF TGTGCCAGCAGTTACTCGAAGGGAAACTATGGCTACACCTTC
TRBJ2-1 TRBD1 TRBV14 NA CASSQYPGQYNEQFF TGTGCCAGCAGCCAATACCCGGGACAGTACAATGAGCAGTTCTTC
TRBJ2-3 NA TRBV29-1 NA CSVGVQARSTDTQYF TGCAGCGTCGGAGTACAGGCCCGAAGCACAGATACGCAGTATTTT
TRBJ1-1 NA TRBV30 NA CAWSVRQASAFF TGTGCCTGGAGTGTGCGGCAGGCTAGCGCTTTCTTT
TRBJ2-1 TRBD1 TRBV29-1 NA CSVDGSAGGYNEQFF TGCAGCGTTGATGGTTCGGCAGGGGGATACAATGAGCAGTTCTTC
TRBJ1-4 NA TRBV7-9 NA CASMPGRTEKLFF TGTGCCAGCATGCCGGGACGAACCGAAAAACTGTTTTTT
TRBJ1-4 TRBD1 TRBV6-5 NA CASRDRNEKLFF TGTGCCAGCAGGGACAGGAATGAAAAACTGTTTTTT
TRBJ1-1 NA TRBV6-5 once CASSYSGLVGPFF TGTGCCAGCAGTTACTCGGGGCTGGTGGGACCTTTCTTT
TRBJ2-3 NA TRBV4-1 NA CASSPIGGKSSDTQYF TGCGCCAGCAGCCCCATCGGGGGAAAGTCCTCAGATACGCAGTATTTT
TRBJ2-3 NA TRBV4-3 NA CASSQGSSSSTDTQYF TGCGCCAGCAGCCAAGGTTCTAGCTCTAGCACAGATACGCAGTATTTT
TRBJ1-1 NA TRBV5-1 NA CASSLGHSRDPEAFF TGCGCCAGCAGCTTGGGGCACAGCCGGGACCCTGAAGCTTTCTTT
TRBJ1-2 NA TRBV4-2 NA CASSQEPDTYGYTF TGTGCCAGCAGCCAAGAACCGGACACATATGGCTACACCTTC
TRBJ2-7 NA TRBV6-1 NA CASSRIYEQYF TGTGCCAGCAGTAGAATCTACGAGCAGTACTTC
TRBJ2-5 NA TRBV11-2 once CASSPRGVEETQYF TGTGCCAGCAGCCCAAGAGGGGTGGAAGAGACCCAGTACTTC
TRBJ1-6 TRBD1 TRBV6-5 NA CASSGTVNNSPLHF TGTGCCAGCAGTGGGACAGTGAATAATTCACCCCTCCACTTT
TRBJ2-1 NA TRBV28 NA CASSAGLHEQFF TGTGCCAGCAGTGCTGGGTTACATGAGCAGTTCTTC
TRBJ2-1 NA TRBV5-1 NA CASSTPGNPEGNEQFF TGCGCCAGCAGCACCCCAGGGAACCCCGAGGGCAATGAGCAGTTCTTC
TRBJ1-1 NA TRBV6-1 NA CASSENGGGGAFF TGTGCCAGCAGTGAAAACGGGGGCGGTGGCGCTTTCTTT
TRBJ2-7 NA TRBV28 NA CASSLVVPPYEQYF TGTGCCAGCAGTTTGGTAGTCCCTCCCTACGAGCAGTACTTC
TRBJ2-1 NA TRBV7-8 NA CASSLEERGSSYNEQFF TGTGCCAGCAGCTTAGAGGAGAGGGGTAGCTCCTACAATGAGCAGTTCTTC
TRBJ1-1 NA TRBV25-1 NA CASKRLNTEAFF TGTGCCAGCAAAAGGTTGAACACTGAAGCTTTCTTT
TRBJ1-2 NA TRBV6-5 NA CASSYDRLSFTF TGTGCCAGCAGTTACGACAGGCTTTCGTTCACCTTC
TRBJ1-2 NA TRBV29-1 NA CSVYDYLNYGYTF TGCAGCGTATATGATTACCTTAACTATGGCTACACCTTC
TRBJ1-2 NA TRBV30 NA CAWEGQRKANYGYTF TGTGCCTGGGAAGGACAGAGGAAAGCTAACTATGGCTACACCTTC